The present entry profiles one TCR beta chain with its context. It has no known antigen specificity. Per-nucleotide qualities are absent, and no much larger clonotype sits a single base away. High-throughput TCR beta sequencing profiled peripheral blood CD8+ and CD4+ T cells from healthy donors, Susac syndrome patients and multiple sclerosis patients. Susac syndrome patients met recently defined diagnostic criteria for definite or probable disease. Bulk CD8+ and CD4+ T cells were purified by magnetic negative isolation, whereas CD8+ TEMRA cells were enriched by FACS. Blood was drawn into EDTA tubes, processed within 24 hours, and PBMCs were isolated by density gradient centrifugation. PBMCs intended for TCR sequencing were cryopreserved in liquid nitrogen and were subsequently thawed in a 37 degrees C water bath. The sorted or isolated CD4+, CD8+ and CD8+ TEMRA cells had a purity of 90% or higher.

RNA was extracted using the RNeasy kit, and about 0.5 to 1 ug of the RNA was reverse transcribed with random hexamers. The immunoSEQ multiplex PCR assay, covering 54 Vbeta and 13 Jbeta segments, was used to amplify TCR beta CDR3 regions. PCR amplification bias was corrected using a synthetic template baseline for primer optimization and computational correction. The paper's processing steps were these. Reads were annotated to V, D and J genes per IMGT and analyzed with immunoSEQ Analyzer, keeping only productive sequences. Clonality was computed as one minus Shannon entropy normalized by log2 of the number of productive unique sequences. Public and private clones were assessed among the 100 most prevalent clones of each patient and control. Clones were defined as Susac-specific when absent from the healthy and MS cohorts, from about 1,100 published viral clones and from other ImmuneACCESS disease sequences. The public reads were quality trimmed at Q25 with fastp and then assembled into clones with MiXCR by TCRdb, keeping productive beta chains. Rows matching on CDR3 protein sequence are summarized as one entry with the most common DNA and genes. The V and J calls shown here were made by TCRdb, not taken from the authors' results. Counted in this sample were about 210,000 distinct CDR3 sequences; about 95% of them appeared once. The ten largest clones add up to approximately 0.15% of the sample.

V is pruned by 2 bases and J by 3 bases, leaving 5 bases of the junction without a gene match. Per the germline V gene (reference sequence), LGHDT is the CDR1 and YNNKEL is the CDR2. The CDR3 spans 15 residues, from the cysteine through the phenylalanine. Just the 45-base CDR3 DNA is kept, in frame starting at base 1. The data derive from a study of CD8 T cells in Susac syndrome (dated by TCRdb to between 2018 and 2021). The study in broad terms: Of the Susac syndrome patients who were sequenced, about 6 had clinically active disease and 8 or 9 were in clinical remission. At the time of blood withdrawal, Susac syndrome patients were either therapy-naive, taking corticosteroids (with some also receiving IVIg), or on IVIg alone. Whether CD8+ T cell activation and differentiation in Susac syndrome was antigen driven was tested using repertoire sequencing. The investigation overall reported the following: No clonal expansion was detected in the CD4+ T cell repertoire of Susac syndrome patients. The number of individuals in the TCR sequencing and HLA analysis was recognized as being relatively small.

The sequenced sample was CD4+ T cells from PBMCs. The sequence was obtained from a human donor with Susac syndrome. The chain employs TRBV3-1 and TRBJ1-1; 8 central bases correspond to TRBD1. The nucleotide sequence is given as TGTGCCAGCAGCCAAATTGGACAGGGTGACACTGAAGCTTTCTTT. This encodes CASSQIGQGDTEAFF.